The clone carrying this TCR beta chain is a singleton in its sample. Antigen: not known. This sample was taken from a study of shared clonotypes between healthy human individuals. Overall study context: Each donor's CD4 naive and CD4 memory cells filled three plates apiece, CD8 naive two, and CD8 memory one.

Study findings and constraints: Since donors were few, the genetic and exposure-history diversity represented was limited. Estimated clonotype richness was generally higher in naive than memory subsets.

Subsets obtained from CD4+ cells comprised CD45RA+ naive and CD45RA-negative memory cells. The method was immunoSEQ multiplex PCR; TCRdb's version includes in-frame clones alone and lacks a portion of them. Here the sample spans about 1.1 million clones, approximately 75% being singletons. The sample consisted of memory CD4+ T cells from PBMCs. Subset noted: CD45RA-negative fraction. The sequence came from a man aged 18 to 30 in good health. Some clones in this sample may be carry-over from other donors' samples.

CDR3 sequence: CAWSVKGANVLTF. CDR3 DNA: TGTGCCTGGAGTGTAAAAGGGGCCAACGTCCTGACTTTC. The chain is built from TRBV30 and TRBJ2-6, with D hard to call. V was cut by 0 bases and J by 4 bases, with 4 bases left in between. Germline values: CDR1 GTSNPN, CDR2 SVGIG (reference sequence). This CDR3 comprises 13 residues.